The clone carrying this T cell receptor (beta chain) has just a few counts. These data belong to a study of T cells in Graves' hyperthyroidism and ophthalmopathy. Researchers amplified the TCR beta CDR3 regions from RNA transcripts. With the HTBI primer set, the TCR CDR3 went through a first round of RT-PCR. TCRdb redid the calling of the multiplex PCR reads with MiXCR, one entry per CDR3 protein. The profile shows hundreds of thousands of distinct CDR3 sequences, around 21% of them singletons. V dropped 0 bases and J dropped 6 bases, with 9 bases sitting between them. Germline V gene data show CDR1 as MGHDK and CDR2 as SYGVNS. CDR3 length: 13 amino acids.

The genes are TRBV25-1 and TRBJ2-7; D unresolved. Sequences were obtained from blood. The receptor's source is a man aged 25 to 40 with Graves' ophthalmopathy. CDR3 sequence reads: CASSEYGQGEQYF. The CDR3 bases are TGTGCCAGCAGTGAATACGGTCAAGGCGAGCAGTACTTC.